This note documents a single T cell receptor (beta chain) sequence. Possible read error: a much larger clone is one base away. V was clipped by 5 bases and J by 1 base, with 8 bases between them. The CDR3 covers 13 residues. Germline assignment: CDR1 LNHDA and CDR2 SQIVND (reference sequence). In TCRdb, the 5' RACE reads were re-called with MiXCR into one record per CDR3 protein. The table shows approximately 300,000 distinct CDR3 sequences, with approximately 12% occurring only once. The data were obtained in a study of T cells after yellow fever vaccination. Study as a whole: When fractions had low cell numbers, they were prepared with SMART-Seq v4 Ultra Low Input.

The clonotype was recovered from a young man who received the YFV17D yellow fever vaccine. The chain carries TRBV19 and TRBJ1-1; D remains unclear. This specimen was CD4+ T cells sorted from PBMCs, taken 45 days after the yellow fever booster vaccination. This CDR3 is CASSSGKNTEAFF. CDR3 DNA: TGTGCCAGTAGTTCCGGGAAGAACACTGAAGCTTTCTTT.